Below, one T cell receptor (beta chain) is given with its context. Trimming removed 0 bases from V and 2 bases from J, with 11 bases in between. Germline-derived CDR1 and CDR2 are SGHNT and YYREEE (reference sequence). The CDR3 extends over 15 amino acids. This entry comes from a study of blood T cell repertoires in COVID-19. The wider study: The samples span acute and convalescent COVID-19 from the United States, Italy and Spain. PBMCs, B-cell-depleted T cells, or T cells were the source of the cDNA or gDNA that made up the material.

Per the authors' pipeline: From reference gene primer amplification, estimates of nucleated cell counts were derived. Profiling relied on immunoSEQ multiplex PCR, and the TCRdb table lists in-frame clones only, not all of them. The DNA gave D and trimming, while V, J and clone size come from that table. The data contain 120,000 to 150,000 clones, 85% to 90% of them seen just once; the ten biggest clones take up roughly 11%. The clonotype comes from a woman of 80 years or more with acute or convalescent COVID-19. The chain links TRBV5-4 to TRBJ1-1; no definite D call. Sequenced input: peripheral blood. The CDR3 DNA reads TGTGCCAGCAGCTTGGATGCGGGAGGAAACACTGAAGCTTTCTTT. It specifies CASSLDAGGNTEAFF.